The T cell receptor (beta chain) described here comes from a study of T-cell memory formation after mild COVID-19 (dated by TCRdb to the early 2020s). For the wider study: TCR sequence clusters from the two donors were found to be largely donor specific. In a couple of donors, T-cell clones that expanded and contracted after mild COVID-19 were followed by sequencing TCRalpha and TCRbeta repertoires longitudinally. Two young, previously healthy adult volunteers, one female and one male, were included in the cohort.

The instrument given in TCRdb is Illumina NovaSeq 6000. TCRalpha and TCRbeta cDNA libraries were built by 5'RACE with constant-segment primers, adding sample barcodes and unique molecular identifiers. RNA was extracted from every sample with Trizol reagent. Libraries were amplified in two PCR steps, with a second sample barcode and Illumina TruSeq adapters added in the second step. Sequencing of the libraries was done on an Illumina NovaSeq, producing 2 x 150 bp paired-end reads. Processing in the source paper ran as follows. The reads were demultiplexed and collapsed into UMI-guided consensus sequences using migec v1.2.7. Using mixcr v2.1.11, the UMI consensuses were aligned to TRA and TRB V and J templates and assembled into clonotypes. A clonotype was counted as expanded or contracted only if both edgeR and NoisET called the change significant, with noise models trained on biological replicates. edgeR calls used a false discovery rate-adjusted p below 0.01 and a log2 fold-change threshold of 1. As an exploratory analysis of dynamics, max-normalized trajectories of the 1000 most abundant clonotypes were examined with PCA combined with hierarchical clustering. Separately sequenced CD4+ and CD8+ repertoires were used to assign a CD4 or CD8 phenotype to each responding clone. TCRdb reworked the public reads: Q25 trimming with fastp, MiXCR clone assembly, productive beta chains retained. Every distinct CDR3 protein forms one entry, paired with its most common genes and DNA. The V and J calls and clone size are TCRdb's, not the authors'. Counted in this sample were roughly 370,000 distinct CDR3 sequences; approximately 15% of them appeared once. Of the sample, around a fifth falls within the top ten clones.

Ficoll-Paque density gradient centrifugation was used to isolate PBMCs. The paper's findings and limits, for the study overall: Balanced CD4/CD8 phenotypes were observed for clones contracting from day 15 to 85, whereas a bias towards CD4+ was observed for a second wave of clones expanding from day 15 to 37. Only a couple of mild cases were covered by the study, and larger cohorts that include severe cases with pre-infection samples were considered necessary. Contracting CD4+ clones turned up mainly in the CM and EM memory subsets, whereas EMRA was where CD8+ clones were enriched. The second-wave clones that peaked on day 37 were not confirmed to be SARS-CoV-2 specific. Some responding clones were detected in pre-infection memory, suggesting pre-existing cross-reactive memory T cells joined the SARS-CoV-2 response.

This clonotype came up a few times. Its antigen is still unknown. Per-base quality was not reported, and no clone a single base away is much larger than it. From the germline V gene (reference sequence), CDR1 is SEHNR and CDR2 is FQNEAQ. The CDR3 numbers 13 residues from cysteine through phenylalanine. Only CDR3 DNA is held: 39 bases, read in frame from base 1. V is cut by 1 base and J by 3 bases, and the space between the germline ends is 7 bases. The chain is assembled from TRBV7-9 and TRBJ2-7; the D gene remains uncertain. Source material: PBMCs or a T cell subset sorted from them (not recorded which). This TCR derives from a man younger than 30 who had mild COVID-19 (a few samples of this study predate the infection). The sample titles of this study are shuffled in the database, so cell type and time point are left out; the donor was told from shared clones. CDR3 sequence: CASSLELNYEQYF. The nucleotides read TGTGCCAGCAGCTTAGAATTAAACTACGAGCAGTACTTC. The full variable domain, completed from the reference TRBV7-9 and TRBJ2-7 proteins outside the CDR3, reads DTGVSQNPRHKITKRGQNVTFRCDPISEHNRLYWYRQTLGQGPEFLTYFQNEAQLEKSRLLSDRFSAERPKGSFSTLEIQRTEQGDSAMYLCASSLELNYEQYFGPGTRLTVT.